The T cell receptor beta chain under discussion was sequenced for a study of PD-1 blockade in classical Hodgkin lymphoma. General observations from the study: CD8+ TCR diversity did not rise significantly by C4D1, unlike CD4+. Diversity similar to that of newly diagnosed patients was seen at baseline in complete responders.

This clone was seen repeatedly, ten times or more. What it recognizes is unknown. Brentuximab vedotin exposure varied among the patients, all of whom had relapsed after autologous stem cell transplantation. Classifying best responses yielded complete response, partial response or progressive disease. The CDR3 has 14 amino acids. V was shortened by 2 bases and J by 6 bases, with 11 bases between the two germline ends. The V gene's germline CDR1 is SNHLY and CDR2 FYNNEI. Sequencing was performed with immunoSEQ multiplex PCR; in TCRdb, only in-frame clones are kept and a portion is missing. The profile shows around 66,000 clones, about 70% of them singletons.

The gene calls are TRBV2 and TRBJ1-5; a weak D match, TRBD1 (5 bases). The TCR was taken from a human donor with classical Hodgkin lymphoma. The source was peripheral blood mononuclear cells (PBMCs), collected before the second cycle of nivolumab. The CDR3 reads CASSESRVGQPQHF. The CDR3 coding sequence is TGTGCCAGCAGTGAATCCAGGGTGGGTCAGCCCCAGCATTTT.